Listed below are T cell receptor beta chains from one sample, sequenced in a study of T cells in Graves' hyperthyroidism and ophthalmopathy. TCRdb ran MiXCR on the multiplex PCR reads and lists one entry per CDR3 protein. The sample consists of around 600,000 distinct CDR3 sequences, approximately 15% of them appearing once. Material for sequencing was blood. The receptors were sampled from a woman in her forties or fifties with Graves' ophthalmopathy. Each CDR3 is given with its conserved first and last residue. A D gene is named only where the DNA matches it firmly. Clone size is stated in some rows and not others, as once, few, many or a class when expanded.

TRBV7-2	TRBJ1-2	NA	many	TGTGCCAGCAGCTTAGCCATAGCGTACAAAGAGGGCTACACCTTC	CASSLAIAYKEGYTF
TRBV28	TRBJ1-1	TRBD1	many	TGTGCCAGCAGCTCGGACAGGGTGGTGTATCGCGCTGAAGCTTTCTTT	CASSSDRVVYRAEAFF
TRBV29-1	TRBJ2-2	TRBD1	NA	TGCAGCGCGAGTAAGCAGGGGGCGTTCGGGGAGCTGTTTTTT	CSASKQGAFGELFF
TRBV5-1	TRBJ2-1	NA	NA	TGCGCCAGCAGCCAAGACTACGACTCCTACAATGAGCAGTTCTTC	CASSQDYDSYNEQFF
TRBV6-5	TRBJ2-1	NA	NA	TGTGCCAGCAGTTACCCAATGGGGGAGGGGGTCAATGAGCAGTTCTTC	CASSYPMGEGVNEQFF
TRBV12-3/TRBV12-4	TRBJ2-4	NA	many	TGTGCCAGCAGCCCAGGGGGGTTAGCCAAAAACATTCAGTACTTC	CASSPGGLAKNIQYF
TRBV6-9	TRBJ1-5	NA	NA	TGTGCCAGCAGTTATTCCGAGGATAGCAATCAGCCCCAGCATTTT	CASSYSEDSNQPQHF
TRBV24-1	TRBJ1-2	TRBD1	few	TGTGCCACTCAAACCGGGACAGGGGGGAGCGGCTACACCTTC	CATQTGTGGSGYTF
TRBV12-3/TRBV12-4	TRBJ2-1	TRBD2	many	TGTGCCAGCAGCAGAACTAGCGGAGGCTACAATGAGCAGTTCTTC	CASSRTSGGYNEQFF
TRBV6-2/TRBV6-3	TRBJ2-5	TRBD2	many	TGTGCCACCCGAGGACTAGCGGAGCCCAGGTACCAAGAGACCCAGTACTTC	CATRGLAEPRYQETQYF
TRBV28	TRBJ2-3	TRBD2	NA	TGTGCCAGCAGTCTCGGGACTAGCGGGAGGGCTAAGTATTTT	CASSLGTSGRAKYF
TRBV20-1	TRBJ1-6	TRBD1	many	TGCAGTGCTCCCGGGACAGGGAATAATTCACCCCTCCACTTT	CSAPGTGNNSPLHF
TRBV4-3	TRBJ2-1	TRBD2	NA	TGCGCCAGCAGCCCGTACGATAGCGGGAGCTCCTACAATGAGCAGTTCTTC	CASSPYDSGSSYNEQFF
TRBV12-5	TRBJ1-1	TRBD1	many	TGTGCTAGTGGTTTGATTAGAGGGACAGTGAACACTGAAGCTTTCTTT	CASGLIRGTVNTEAFF
TRBV24-1	TRBJ1-1	NA	many	TGTGCCACCAGTGATAACCCAATAAAGGGTGTGACTGAAGCTTTCTTT	CATSDNPIKGVTEAFF
TRBV20-1	TRBJ2-1	NA	many	TGCAGTGGGTTACTCCATAACAATGAGCAGTTCTTC	CSGLLHNNEQFF
TRBV11-2	TRBJ1-4	NA	many	TGTGCCAGCAGCTTACAGGGATGGGAAAAACTGTTTTTT	CASSLQGWEKLFF
TRBV10-3	TRBJ1-2	NA	few	TGTGCCATCAGTGCCTTTGGCAGTGAGGGATATGGCTACACCTTC	CAISAFGSEGYGYTF
TRBV7-8	TRBJ2-7	TRBD2	many	TGTGCCAGCAGCTTAGTAGGACTAGCGGTTATCACCTACGAGCAGTACTTC	CASSLVGLAVITYEQYF
TRBV6-6	TRBJ2-7	NA	NA	TGTGCCAGCAGTTACTCGACGGGGACACCAACCTACGAGCAGTACTTC	CASSYSTGTPTYEQYF
TRBV6-2/TRBV6-3	TRBJ1-3	NA	NA	TGTGCCAGCAGTTACTCGTCGGGGGTCTCTGGAAACACCATATATTTT	CASSYSSGVSGNTIYF
TRBV11-3	TRBJ2-1	TRBD2	many	TGTGCCAGCAGCTCGACTAGCGGGAGGGCGTACAATGAGCAGTTCTTC	CASSSTSGRAYNEQFF
TRBV6-5	TRBJ1-1	NA	many	TGTGCCAGCAGTTACTCCGGCGAGGACACTGAAGCTTTCTTT	CASSYSGEDTEAFF
TRBV20-1	TRBJ2-1	TRBD2	many	TGCAGTGCTAGAGGGGGTTATAGCGGGAGGGCCACTTCCTACAATGAGCAGTTCTTC	CSARGGYSGRATSYNEQFF
TRBV18	TRBJ2-1	TRBD2	few	TGTGCCAGCTCCTCCGGCCACCTAGCGGGAGGGTGGAATGAGCAGTTCTTC	CASSSGHLAGGWNEQFF
TRBV20-1	TRBJ2-1	TRBD2	many	TGCAGTGCTAAGGTAGCGGGGAGGGTTTACAATGAGCAGTTCTTC	CSAKVAGRVYNEQFF
TRBV7-2	TRBJ2-7	NA	NA	TGTGCCAGCAGCTTGGCGTCACCCAGTGACGAGCAGTACTTC	CASSLASPSDEQYF
TRBV19	TRBJ2-2	NA	NA	TGTGCCAGTAGTCGGGGATTTGCCGGGGAGCTGTTTTTT	CASSRGFAGELFF
TRBV6-2/TRBV6-3	TRBJ2-5	NA	many	TGTGCCAGCAGTATGTCAGGGGAGGAGACCCAGTACTTC	CASSMSGEETQYF
TRBV29-1	TRBJ2-1	NA	NA	TGCAGCTCCGACCTGGCAGGGGTGGGTGAGCAGTTCTTC	CSSDLAGVGEQFF
TRBV7-2	TRBJ2-7	NA	many	TGTGCCAGCACCAGGGATCGTTCCTACGAGCAGTACTTC	CASTRDRSYEQYF
TRBV2	TRBJ2-3	NA	NA	TGTGCCACTAGTAACAGGGTCACAGATACGCAGTATTTT	CATSNRVTDTQYF
TRBV20-1	TRBJ1-3	NA	NA	TGCAGTGCTAGAGATCTGGGGACAAGTAACACCATATATTTT	CSARDLGTSNTIYF
TRBV5-6	TRBJ2-5	NA	NA	TGTGCCAGCAGCTTGGCCCTTACAGGGTTTGAGACCCAGTACTTC	CASSLALTGFETQYF
TRBV27	TRBJ1-5	NA	few	TGTGCCAGCAGTTTTCCGGGGAGTCAGCCCCAGCATTTT	CASSFPGSQPQHF
TRBV6-2/TRBV6-3	TRBJ2-7	TRBD2	few	TGTGCCAGCAGTTACCCACTAAGGACTAGCGGGAGCTACGAGCAGTACTTC	CASSYPLRTSGSYEQYF
TRBV30	TRBJ2-2	TRBD1	many	TGTGCCTGGAGTGGGGGACAGATCACCGGGGAGCTGTTTTTT	CAWSGGQITGELFF
TRBV7-2	TRBJ2-3	TRBD2	many	TGTGCCAGCAGCCTCCGACTAGCGGGACGCACAGATACGCAGTATTTT	CASSLRLAGRTDTQYF
TRBV12-3/TRBV12-4	TRBJ1-1	TRBD1	many	TGTGCCAGCAGTCAGAGACAGGGAGTCGGCACTGAAGCTTTCTTT	CASSQRQGVGTEAFF
TRBV5-5	TRBJ2-3	TRBD2	many	TGTGCCAGCAGCAACTTAGCGGGAGTAGATACGCAGTATTTT	CASSNLAGVDTQYF
TRBV3-1	TRBJ1-3	NA	NA	TGTGCCAGCAGCCAAGTTTTAGACACCATATATTTT	CASSQVLDTIYF
TRBV19	TRBJ2-3	TRBD2	few	TGTGCCAGTAGTATTAGCGGGAGGACGGCAGATACGCAGTATTTT	CASSISGRTADTQYF
TRBV11-2	TRBJ2-7	NA	many	TGTGCCAGCAGCTTACGGGGGGCCGTGGCTCTACTCGACGAGCAGTACTTC	CASSLRGAVALLDEQYF
TRBV7-8	TRBJ2-3	NA	many	TGTGCCAGCAGCTTTTGGGCGCCTAGCACAGATACGCAGTATTTT	CASSFWAPSTDTQYF
TRBV4-3	TRBJ2-6	NA	few	TGCGCCAGCAGCCAAGTAGGGAGGAACCATGAGGCCAACGTCCTGACTTTC	CASSQVGRNHEANVLTF
TRBV12-3/TRBV12-4	TRBJ2-3	TRBD1	many	TGTGCCAGCACGTATAGGACAGGGGCAAAAATGGATACGCAGTATTTT	CASTYRTGAKMDTQYF
TRBV12-3/TRBV12-4	TRBJ2-5	NA	many	TGTGCCAGCAGCCGGGGGGCAGCGGGGGAGACCCAGTACTTC	CASSRGAAGETQYF
TRBV27	TRBJ2-2	TRBD2	few	TGTGCCAGCAGTTTTCTAGCGGGAGTTGGCGGGGAGCTGTTTTTT	CASSFLAGVGGELFF